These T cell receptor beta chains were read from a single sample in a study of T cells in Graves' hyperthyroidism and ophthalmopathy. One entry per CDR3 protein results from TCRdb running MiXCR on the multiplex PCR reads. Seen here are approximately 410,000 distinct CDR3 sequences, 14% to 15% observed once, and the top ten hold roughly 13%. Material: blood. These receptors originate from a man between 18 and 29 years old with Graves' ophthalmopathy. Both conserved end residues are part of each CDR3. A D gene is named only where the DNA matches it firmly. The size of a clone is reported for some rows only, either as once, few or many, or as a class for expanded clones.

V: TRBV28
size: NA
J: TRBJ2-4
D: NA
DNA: TGTGCCAGCAGCCTATACCCATCCGGGGCCAAAAACATTCAGTACTTC
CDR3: CASSLYPSGAKNIQYF

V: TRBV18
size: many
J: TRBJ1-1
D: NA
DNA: TGTGCCAGCTCCCCTGGGGCAGTCGTGCCTGAAGCTTTCTTT
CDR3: CASSPGAVVPEAFF

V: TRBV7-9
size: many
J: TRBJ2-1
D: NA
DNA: TGTGCCAGCAGCTCGGCCGAGGCAGCCAATGAGCAGTTCTTC
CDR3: CASSSAEAANEQFF

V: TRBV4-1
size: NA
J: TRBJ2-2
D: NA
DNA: TGCGCCAGCAGCCAAGATCGGCGGGGGCCCGGGGAGCTGTTTTTT
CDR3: CASSQDRRGPGELFF

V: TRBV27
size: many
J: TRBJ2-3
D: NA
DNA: TGTGCCAGCAGTTTTTGGGGTCCTAGCACAGATACGCAGTATTTT
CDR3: CASSFWGPSTDTQYF

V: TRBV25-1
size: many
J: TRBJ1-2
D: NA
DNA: TGTGCCAGCAGTGAATTCGGCAAACCATTCTATGGCTACACCTTC
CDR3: CASSEFGKPFYGYTF

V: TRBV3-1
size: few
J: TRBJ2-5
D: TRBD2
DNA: TGTGCCAGCAGCCAAGAGGTCGACACTCGGCGGGATAGCGGGGGGATAGAGACCCAGTACTTC
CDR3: CASSQEVDTRRDSGGIETQYF

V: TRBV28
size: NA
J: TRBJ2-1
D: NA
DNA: TGTGCCAGCAGAGAAATCCTAAGAGGCAATGAGCAGTTCTTC
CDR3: CASREILRGNEQFF

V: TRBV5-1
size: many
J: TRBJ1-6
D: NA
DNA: TGCGCCAGCAGCTTGGGACAGGACAATTCACCCCTCCACTTT
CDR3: CASSLGQDNSPLHF

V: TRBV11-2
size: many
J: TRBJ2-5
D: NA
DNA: TGTGCCAGCAGCTTAAGGCCAGGCCAGATGGAGACCCAGTACTTC
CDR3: CASSLRPGQMETQYF

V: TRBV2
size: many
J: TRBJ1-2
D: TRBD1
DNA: TGTGCCAGCAGTGAGCAGGGGGACTATGGCTACACCTTC
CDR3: CASSEQGDYGYTF

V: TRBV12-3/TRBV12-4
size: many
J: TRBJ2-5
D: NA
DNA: TGTGCCAGCAGTTTAGCCACCGCCCAGGAGACCCAGTACTTC
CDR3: CASSLATAQETQYF

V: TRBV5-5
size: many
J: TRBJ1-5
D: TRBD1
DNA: TGTGCCAGCAGCATAAGACAGGGGGGAAATCAGCCCCAGCATTTT
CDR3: CASSIRQGGNQPQHF

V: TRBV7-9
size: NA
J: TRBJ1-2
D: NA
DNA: TGTGCCAGCAGCTTAGAAGGGATGGGTGGCTACACCTTC
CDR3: CASSLEGMGGYTF

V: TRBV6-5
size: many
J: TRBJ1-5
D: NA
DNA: TGTGCCAGCAGTTACACCAATAGCAATCAGCCCCAGCATTTT
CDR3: CASSYTNSNQPQHF

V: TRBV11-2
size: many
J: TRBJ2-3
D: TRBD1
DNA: TGTGCCAGCAGCATGGGACAGGGATCAGATACGCAGTATTTT
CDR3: CASSMGQGSDTQYF